Sequencing of this TCR beta chain was carried out in a study of shared clonotypes between healthy human individuals. Terminally differentiated effector memory CD45RA+ cells were excluded by CCR7 positive selection of CD45RO-negative cells. Donors were healthy HIV-negative adults without recent acute infections or vaccinations. This clone was picked up one time. Its antigen is undetermined. Under the authors' procedure: ImmunoSEQ yielded junction-only sequences lacking quality scores, so filtering differed. Sequencing was performed with immunoSEQ multiplex PCR; in TCRdb, only in-frame clones are kept and a portion is missing. The DNA was the basis for D and trimming; V, J and clone size are from that table. The sample includes about 870,000 clones, 80% to 95% of them seen just once. General study results and limits: Relative to their counterparts shared across all four donors, non-shared clonotypes exhibited diminished generation probabilities.

This clonotype was sampled from a young man in good health. Sequenced: naive CD8+ T cells sorted from blood.

CDR3 in DNA: TGTGCCAGCAGCGTAGCGGGGAATCAGCCCCAGCATTTT. Amino acid sequence: CASSVAGNQPQHF. This chain uses TRBV9 with TRBJ1-5; D remains unclear. The CDR3 sequence is 13 residues long. The ends were cut back, 0 bases at V and 4 bases at J, with 5 bases in the middle. From germline, CDR1 is SGDLS and CDR2 YYNGEE. Variable domain in full (rest from reference TRBV9 and TRBJ1-5): DSGVTQTPKHLITATGQRVTLRCSPRSGDLSVYWYQQSLDQGLQFLIQYYNGEERAKGNILERFSAQQFPDLHSELNLSSLELGDSALYFCASSVAGNQPQHFGDGTRLSIL.